Shown below are 8 T cell receptor beta chains from a single sample sequenced in a study of shared clonotypes between healthy human individuals. Method: immunoSEQ multiplex PCR; TCRdb's copy keeps in-frame clones and lacks some. The sample holds about 300,000 clones, 74% seen once. Sequencing used memory CD4+ T cells sorted from blood. The subset was: CD45RA-negative fraction. The receptors derive from a man aged 25-45 years in good health.

As regards this clone: This could be a read error, since a much larger clone is one nucleotide away. Distinct nucleotide sequences in the sample also encode this CDR3. The CDR3 loop reads CASSPDRVYGYTF. As DNA, the CDR3 is TGTGCCAGCAGTCCTGACAGGGTCTATGGCTACACCTTC. This sequence joins TRBV9 and TRBJ1-2; TRBD1 matches 7 bases. Per the germline V gene, CDR1 is SGDLS and CDR2 is YYNGEE. This CDR3 is built from 13 residues. V lost 5 bases and J lost 4; bases outside the gene matches: 5.

The chain has TRBV5-8 and TRBJ1-4; no firm D call. Germline values: CDR1 SGHTS, CDR2 YDEGEE. There are 16 residues in the CDR3. Trimming shortened V by 4 bases and J by 0 bases, and 13 bases separated the two germline ends. This CDR3 is CASSPWTDPTNEKLFF. The CDR3, as DNA: TGTGCCAGCAGCCCCTGGACTGACCCAACTAATGAAAAACTGTTTTTT.

This chain connects TRBV5-1 to TRBJ2-1, with D perhaps matching TRBD1 or TRBD2 (6 bases each). The CDR3 is 14 amino acids. Trimming took 1 base from V and 10 from J, leaving 15 bases between them. The germline gives CDR1 SGHRS, CDR2 YFSETQ. CDR3 coding DNA: TGCGCCAGCAGCTTGTCAGCAGGAGGGGGGGAGCAGTTCTTC. The encoded protein is CASSLSAGGGEQFF.

The rearrangement uses TRBV5-1 and TRBJ1-1, with D possibly TRBD1 on 6 matching bases. V shed 8 bases and J shed 1 base, with 15 bases lying between them. The germline V gene encodes CDR1 SGHRS and CDR2 YFSETQ. This CDR3 is 14 amino acids long. The CDR3 DNA follows: TGCGCCAGTAGAAAGACAGGCCGGAACACTGAAGCTTTCTTT. Its translation: CASRKTGRNTEAFF.

The chain carries TRBV5-4 and TRBJ2-2; a possible D gene is TRBD2 (6 bases). Trimming removed 4 bases from V and 4 bases from J, with 14 bases in between. Germline values: CDR1 SGHNT, CDR2 YYREEE (reference sequence). This CDR3 is built from 15 residues. In nucleotides, the CDR3 is TGTGCCAGCAGCCGTACGCGGGGCGGCACCGGGGAGCTGTTTTTT. It yields the protein CASSRTRGGTGELFF.

This clone was observed a few times. The chain links TRBV27 to TRBJ2-5; no definite D call. This CDR3 comprises 14 residues. Trimming pared 6 bases from V and 2 bases from J, leaving 13 bases between. CDR1 and CDR2 from the germline V gene are MNHEY and SMNVEV (reference sequence). CDR3 region: CASRPAANQETQYF. The CDR3 DNA sequence: TGTGCCAGCAGGCCTGCGGCAAATCAAGAGACCCAGTACTTC.

V is TRBV11-3 and J is TRBJ2-1; TRBD1 is a possible D gene (6 bases). The germline CDR1 and CDR2 sequences are SGHNT and YENEEA. Between the trimmed V and J ends, which lost 1 base and 6 bases, there was a span of 7 bases. This CDR3 spans 13 amino acids. The CDR3 spells CASSLGRGNEQFF. The CDR3 nucleotides are TGTGCCAGCAGCTTAGGCAGGGGCAATGAGCAGTTCTTC.

The V gene is TRBV30, the J gene TRBJ1-1; D remains ambiguous. V shed 4 bases and J shed 1 base, with 7 bases lying between them. Germline V gene lookup returns CDR1 GTSNPN and CDR2 SVGIG (reference sequence). The CDR3 length is 12 residues. In nucleotides, the CDR3 is TGTGCCTGGATTTTGTGGAACACTGAAGCTTTCTTT. It codes for CAWILWNTEAFF.